This TCR beta chain was captured by sequencing in a study of T-cell memory formation after mild COVID-19. TCRdb processed the 5' RACE reads anew with MiXCR; each CDR3 protein has one entry. The sample holds 30,000 to 35,000 distinct CDR3 sequences, 7.7% seen once. Trimming pared 3 bases from V and 0 bases from J, leaving 12 bases between. From germline, CDR1 is KGHDR and CDR2 SFDVKD. The CDR3 has 16 amino acids. V and J are TRBV24-1 and TRBJ2-3; no clear D gene. The sequenced sample consisted of PBMCs or a T cell subset sorted from them (not recorded which). This clonotype was sampled from a man aged 18 to 29 who had mild COVID-19 (a few samples of this study predate the infection). Cell type and time point are not known. The CDR3 sequence is CATSDIRLGSTDTQYF. CDR3 DNA: TGTGCCACCAGTGATATCCGTCTAGGGAGCACAGATACGCAGTATTTT.